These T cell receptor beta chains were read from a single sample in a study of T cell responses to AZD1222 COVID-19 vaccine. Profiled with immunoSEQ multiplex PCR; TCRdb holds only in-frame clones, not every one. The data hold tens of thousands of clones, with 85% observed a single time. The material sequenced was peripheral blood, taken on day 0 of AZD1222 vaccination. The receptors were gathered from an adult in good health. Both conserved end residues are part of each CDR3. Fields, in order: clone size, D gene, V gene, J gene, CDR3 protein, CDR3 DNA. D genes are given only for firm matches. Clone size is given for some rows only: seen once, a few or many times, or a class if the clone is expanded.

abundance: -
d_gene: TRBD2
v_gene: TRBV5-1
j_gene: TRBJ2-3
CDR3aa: CASSQLMAGSGSQDTQYF
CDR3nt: TGCGCCAGCAGCCAGCTTATGGCCGGCAGCGGGAGCCAAGATACGCAGTATTTT

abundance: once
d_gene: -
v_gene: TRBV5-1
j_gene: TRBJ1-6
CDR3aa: CASSLKQGYSPLHF
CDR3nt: TGCGCCAGCAGCTTGAAACAGGGATATTCACCCCTCCACTTT

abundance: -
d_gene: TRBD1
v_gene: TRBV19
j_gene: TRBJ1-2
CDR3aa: CASSRQGNGYTF
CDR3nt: TGTGCCAGTAGTCGACAGGGCAATGGCTACACCTTC

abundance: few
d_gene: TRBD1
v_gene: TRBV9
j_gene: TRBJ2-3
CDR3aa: CASSAGQGISTQYF
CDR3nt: TGTGCCAGCAGCGCGGGACAGGGAATTTCTACGCAGTATTTT

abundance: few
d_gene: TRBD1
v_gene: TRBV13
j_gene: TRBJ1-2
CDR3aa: CASSGRTGKRDGYTF
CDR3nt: TGTGCCAGCAGCGGACGGACAGGGAAGAGGGATGGCTACACCTTC

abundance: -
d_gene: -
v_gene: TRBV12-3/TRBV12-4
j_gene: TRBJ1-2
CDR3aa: CASSSRVLGGYTF
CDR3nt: TGTGCCAGCAGTTCCCGGGTTCTAGGTGGCTACACCTTC

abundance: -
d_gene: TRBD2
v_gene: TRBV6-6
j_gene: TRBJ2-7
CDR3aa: CASSLGLAGIPSEQYF
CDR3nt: TGTGCCAGCAGCCTTGGACTAGCGGGGATCCCATCCGAGCAGTACTTC

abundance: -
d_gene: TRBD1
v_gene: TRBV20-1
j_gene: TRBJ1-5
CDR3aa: CSASVPGGRSNQPQHF
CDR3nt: TGCAGTGCTAGTGTGCCAGGGGGACGTAGCAATCAGCCCCAGCATTTT

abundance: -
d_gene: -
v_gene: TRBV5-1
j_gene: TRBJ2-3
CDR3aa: CASSPRAGMGGPSTDTQYF
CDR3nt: TGCGCCAGCAGCCCACGGGCGGGAATGGGGGGCCCTAGCACAGATACGCAGTATTTT

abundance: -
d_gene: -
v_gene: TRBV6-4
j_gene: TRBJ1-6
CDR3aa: CASSVQSPLHF
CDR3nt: TGTGCCAGCAGTGTGCAATCACCCCTCCACTTT

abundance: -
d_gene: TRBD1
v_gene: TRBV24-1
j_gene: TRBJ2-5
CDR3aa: CATSDAGTDQETQYF
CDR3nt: TGTGCCACCAGTGATGCCGGGACAGACCAAGAGACCCAGTACTTC

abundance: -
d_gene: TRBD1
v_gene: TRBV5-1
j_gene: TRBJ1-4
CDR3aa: CASSLGQGGTNEKLFF
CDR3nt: TGCGCCAGCAGCTTAGGACAGGGGGGGACTAATGAAAAACTGTTTTTT

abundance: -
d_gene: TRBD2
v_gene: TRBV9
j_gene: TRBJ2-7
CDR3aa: CASSVGLAGGQEQYF
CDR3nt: TGTGCCAGCAGCGTAGGGCTAGCGGGGGGGCAAGAGCAGTACTTC

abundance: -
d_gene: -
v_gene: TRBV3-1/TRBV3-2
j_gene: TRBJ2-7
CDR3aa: CASSQAGLEQYF
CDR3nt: TGTGCCAGCAGCCAAGCAGGGCTGGAGCAGTACTTC

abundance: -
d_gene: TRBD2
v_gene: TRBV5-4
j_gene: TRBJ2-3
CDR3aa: CASSLGLAGAGDTQYF
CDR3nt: TGTGCCAGCAGCTTAGGGCTAGCGGGGGCCGGGGATACGCAGTATTTT